This entry lists 10 T cell receptor beta chains sequenced from one sample in a study of cytomegalovirus exposure and HLA in healthy donors. The PCR employed 60 Vbeta primers together with 13 Jbeta primers. The repertoire was sequenced with immunoSEQ multiplex PCR; TCRdb's copy has only in-frame clones and lacks some. The table has about 89,000 clones, about 72% seen once. The sample taken for sequencing was PBMCs. The receptors shown here come from a man aged 25 to 40 in good health and CMV-seronegative.

This clone was found a few times. The chain combines TRBV10-3 with TRBJ1-4; no clear D gene. Germline CDR1 is ENHRY and CDR2 is SYGVKD. V was shortened by 0 bases and J by 12 bases, with 8 bases between the two germline ends. The CDR3 sequence is 12 residues long. The DNA of the CDR3 is TGTGCCATCAGTGAGTCTGGAGTAGAACTGTTTTTT. As protein: CAISESGVELFF.

This chain links TRBV5-6 with TRBJ2-7, with D tentatively TRBD1 (6 bases). The CDR3 contains 15 residues. Per germline, CDR1 SGHDT and CDR2 YYEEEE. Trimming removed 5 bases at V and 3 bases at J, with 18 bases between. The CDR3 spells CASRNRATGSYEQYF. DNA of the CDR3: TGTGCCAGCAGGAACAGGGCTACAGGAAGCTACGAGCAGTACTTC.

V gene TRBV9 combines with J gene TRBJ2-1; possible D gene TRBD1, 5 bases. Per germline, CDR1 SGDLS and CDR2 YYNGEE. CDR3 length: 16 amino acids. The germline V and J ends were trimmed by 0 bases and 6 bases, with 16 bases remaining between them. CDR3 in DNA: TGTGCCAGCAGCGTAGAAGTTAGCAGGGTGACCAATGAGCAGTTCTTC. Translation: CASSVEVSRVTNEQFF. The full variable domain, with the rest looked up from reference TRBV9 and TRBJ2-1, is DSGVTQTPKHLITATGQRVTLRCSPRSGDLSVYWYQQSLDQGLQFLIQYYNGEERAKGNILERFSAQQFPDLHSELNLSSLELGDSALYFCASSVEVSRVTNEQFFGPGTRLTVL.

This clone was counted only a few times. The rearrangement joins TRBV6-1 to TRBJ1-2; D is perhaps TRBD1 (6 bases). The V and J ends lost 8 bases and 6 bases respectively, with 10 bases between them. The CDR3 consists of 11 residues. CDR1 and CDR2 (germline): MNHNS, SASEGT. CDR3 in amino acids: CASQQGHGYTF. Written as DNA, the CDR3 is TGTGCCAGCCAACAGGGCCATGGCTACACCTTC.

V gene TRBV4-2 combines with J gene TRBJ2-2; D not certain. The CDR3 is made up of 16 amino acids. Germline V gives CDR1 LGHNA, CDR2 YNFKEQ. Trimming stripped 0 bases from V and 0 bases from J, with 8 bases between. CDR3 region: CASSQEARTNTGELFF. CDR3 in DNA: TGTGCCAGCAGCCAAGAGGCCAGAACGAACACCGGGGAGCTGTTTTTT.

The chain joins TRBV30 to TRBJ2-5; D ambiguous. The CDR3 runs to 12 residues. V was cut by 2 bases and J by 3 bases, with 7 bases left in between. The germline V gene has CDR1 GTSNPN and CDR2 SVGIG (reference sequence). The CDR3 spells CAWSLSEETQYF. The CDR3 DNA reads TGTGCCTGGAGTCTGTCCGAAGAGACCCAGTACTTC.

The chain has TRBV19 and TRBJ2-2, with TRBD2 identical over 10 bases. The ends lost 3 bases at V and 6 bases at J; junction bases unmatched: 7. The CDR3 contains 16 residues. Germline CDR1 and CDR2: LNHDA and SQIVND (reference sequence). CDR3 region: CASSMGLAGAAGELFF. In DNA, the CDR3 is TGTGCCAGTAGTATGGGGCTAGCGGGAGCGGCCGGGGAGCTGTTTTTT.

This clone was seen only a few times. The chain links TRBV6-5 to TRBJ1-3, with TRBD1 identical over 7 bases. Germline V lookup: CDR1 MNHEY, CDR2 SVGAGI. J lost 7 bases, V lost 5 bases, and 11 bases had no gene match. The CDR3 has 15 amino acids. CDR3 bases: TGTGCCAGCAGTCGACAGGGCTTAGGCGGGAACACCATATATTTT. Translating it yields CASSRQGLGGNTIYF.

In its sample, this clone was seen once. The chain has TRBV18 and TRBJ2-7, with D perhaps TRBD2 (6 bases). V lost 2 bases and J 0 bases, leaving 8 bases between the germline ends. The V gene's germline CDR1 is KGHSH and CDR2 LQKENI. The CDR3 covers 14 residues. The CDR3 DNA reads as TGTGCCAGCTCACCAGGGGGGATCTCCTACGAGCAGTACTTC. Amino acid sequence: CASSPGGISYEQYF.

V and J are TRBV4-2 and TRBJ2-7; D is perhaps TRBD1 (6 bases). The CDR3 loop spans 13 amino acids. The germline gives CDR1 LGHNA, CDR2 YNFKEQ. Trimming removed 3 bases from V and 7 bases from J, with 13 bases in between. This CDR3 is CASSHREGGEQYF. In DNA, the CDR3 is TGTGCCAGCAGCCATCGGGAAGGGGGAGAGCAGTACTTC.